This paragraph reports one TCR beta chain. Its antigen is not identified. It was patients with CD8+CD57+ cell expansion by flow cytometry who were chosen for sequencing. The patients, all of them, had severe acquired aplastic anemia. Receipt of therapy had not occurred in any patient by the time of blood sampling. CDR3 and TCR beta VDJ profiling relied on genomic DNA as the template. TCRdb itself ran the reads through MiXCR, one entry per CDR3 protein. The sample has some 150,000 distinct CDR3 sequences, about 48% seen once. This entry comes from a study of CD8+CD57+ T cells in acquired aplastic anemia. Turning to the study itself: The mean DNA yield obtained from sorted CD4+ and CD8+ cells came to roughly 3.4 ug. Study observations and caveats: Patients showed no significant difference from controls in CD8+ Simpson's diversity.

Germline V gives CDR1 WNHNN, CDR2 SYGVQD (reference sequence). The CDR3 consists of 12 residues. The V gene end was trimmed by 5 bases and the J gene end by 5 bases; junction bases not matched to a gene: 3. The source material was sorted CD4+, CD8+, or CD8+CD57+ T cells (not recorded which) from PBMCs. The source of this sequence is a human donor with aplastic anemia. The chain employs TRBV10-1 and TRBJ2-7; 7 nucleotides align to TRBD1. CDR3 protein: CASSKDRDEQYF. For the CDR3, the DNA is TGCGCCAGCAGTAAAGACAGGGACGAGCAGTACTTC.